One sample yielded the 12 T cell receptor beta chains listed below, sequenced in a study of blood T cell repertoires in COVID-19. The assay was immunoSEQ multiplex PCR, and TCRdb's table has in-frame clones only and misses some. The repertoire includes about 360,000 clones, roughly 87% of them detected once, and roughly 2% sits in the top ten. The source material was PBMCs or T cells enriched from blood (not recorded which). Source of these receptors: a woman between 40 and 55 years old with acute COVID-19.

V gene TRBV11-2 combines with J gene TRBJ2-3; 11 bases line up with TRBD2. Germline CDR1 SGHAT, CDR2 FQNNGV. The J segment lost 4 bases and the V segment lost 1 base, leaving 7 bases of the junction unmatched. This CDR3 spans 17 amino acids. CDR3 protein: CASSLVASGGRADTQYF. Written as DNA, the CDR3 is TGTGCCAGCAGCTTAGTGGCTAGCGGGGGGAGGGCAGATACGCAGTATTTT. The variable domain in full, completed from reference TRBV11-2 and TRBJ2-3, reads EAGVAQSPRYKIIEKRQSVAFWCNPISGHATLYWYQQILGQGPKLLIQFQNNGVVDDSQLPKDRFSAERLKGVDSTLKIQPAKLEDSAVYLCASSLVASGGRADTQYFGPGTRLTVL.

The rearrangement uses TRBV19 and TRBJ1-1; no firm D call. Looked up from germline, CDR1 is LNHDA and CDR2 is SQIVND (reference sequence). The CDR3 has 12 residues. The V gene lost 4 bases and the J gene lost 4 bases, with 7 bases spanning the gap. DNA of the CDR3: TGTGCCAGTAGTACCTCGAGCACTGAAGCTTTCTTT. Translation: CASSTSSTEAFF. The full variable domain, rest sourced from reference TRBV19 and TRBJ1-1, is DGGITQSPKYLFRKEGQNVTLSCEQNLNHDAMYWYRQDPGQGLRLIYYSQIVNDFQKGDIAEGYSVSREKKESFPLTVTSAQKNPTAFYLCASSTSSTEAFFGQGTRLTVV.

The CDR3: CASSPYASGGSTDTQYF. The CDR3, as DNA: TGTGCCAGCTCACCGTATGCTAGCGGGGGGTCCACAGATACGCAGTATTTT. The chain carries TRBV18 and TRBJ2-3; 11 bases align to TRBD2. Germline trimming cut 3 bases from V and 2 bases from J; bases unmatched to any gene: 7. Per the germline V gene, CDR1 is KGHSH and CDR2 is LQKENI. This CDR3 is built from 17 residues.

V and J are TRBV15 and TRBJ2-1, with D unresolved. The ends were cut back, 2 bases at V and 4 bases at J, with 9 bases in the middle. CDR1 is LNHNV, CDR2 YYDKDF, per germline (reference sequence). The CDR3 is 14 amino acids. CDR3: CATSRNYEYNEQFF. DNA of the CDR3: TGTGCCACCAGCAGAAATTACGAGTACAATGAGCAGTTCTTC.

V gene TRBV2 combines with J gene TRBJ1-2, with 8 bases identical to TRBD1. The CDR3 consists of 12 residues. After removal of 8 bases from V and 6 bases from J, the junction contained 5 bases not matched to a gene. Germline V gene sequence: CDR1 SNHLY, CDR2 FYNNEI. Here the CDR3 reads CASVQDRDGYTF. The CDR3 coding sequence is TGTGCCAGCGTCCAGGACAGGGATGGCTACACCTTC.

The V gene is TRBV11-2, the J gene TRBJ2-3; maybe TRBD2 (6 bases). V was cut by 0 bases and J by 1 base, with 14 bases left in between. CDR1 is SGHAT, CDR2 FQNNGV, per germline. The CDR3 extends over 17 amino acids. The CDR3 DNA is TGTGCCAGCAGCTTAGACCTCGGCGGGACTCGCACAGATACGCAGTATTTT. Residues: CASSLDLGGTRTDTQYF.

The CDR3, as DNA: TGCCAGGGATCCGGGGAGCTGTTTTTT. Its translation is CQGSGELFF. J is TRBJ2-2 and V is TRBV20-1; the D gene is possibly TRBD1 (5 bases). CDR1 is DFQATT and CDR2 is SNEGSKA in the germline V gene (reference sequence). The CDR3 is 9 residues long.

This clone was counted between two and nine times. This sequence joins TRBV24-1 and TRBJ2-1, with 7 bases that match TRBD2. The germline V gene has CDR1 KGHDR and CDR2 SFDVKD. Losses at the gene ends were 3 bases for V and 1 base for J; bases not matched to a gene: 8. This CDR3 is 17 amino acids long. The DNA of the CDR3 is TGTGCCACCAGTGATGCCAGCGGGACCCCTTCCTACAATGAGCAGTTCTTC. Protein product: CATSDASGTPSYNEQFF.

A word on this clone: This sample also contains other DNA sequences that code for the same CDR3. The chain is built from TRBV14 and TRBJ1-3, with a possible D match to TRBD1 (5 bases). The length of the CDR3 is 15 residues. Per germline, CDR1 SGHDN and CDR2 FVKESK. V lost 4 bases to trimming and J lost 11 bases, with 21 bases between them. Here the CDR3 DNA reads TGTGCCAGCAGCCGTACAGGCCACGCTCAGACCGCCATATATTTT. Amino acid sequence: CASSRTGHAQTAIYF.

The genes are TRBV5-4 and TRBJ1-1, with D possibly TRBD1 on 5 matching bases. The germline V gene has CDR1 SGHNT and CDR2 YYREEE (reference sequence). Trimming took 5 bases from V and 4 from J, leaving 15 bases between them. The CDR3 covers 14 residues. The CDR3 DNA reads TGTGCCAGCAGGGAATTAGGGGTGGGCACTGAAGCTTTCTTT. It codes for CASRELGVGTEAFF.

J is TRBJ2-4 and V is TRBV3-1 (or the pseudogene TRBV3-2); 7 bases map to TRBD1. CDR1 and CDR2 from the germline V gene are LGHDT and YNNKEL (reference sequence). The CDR3 contains 16 residues. V shed 5 bases and J 3 bases; nucleotides not matched to a gene: 10. In DNA, the CDR3 is TGTGCCAGCAGCTATAGACAGGGTCTCGACAAAAACATTCAGTACTTC. Translation gives CASSYRQGLDKNIQYF.

The CDR3 protein is CASSWGQMSYGYTF. Here the CDR3 DNA reads TGTGCCAGCAGCTGGGGGCAGATGAGCTATGGCTACACCTTC. The V gene is TRBV5-6, the J gene TRBJ1-2; tentatively, D is TRBD1 (6 bases). The CDR3 covers 14 residues. Trimming left V 3 bases short and J 4 bases short, with 13 bases between. CDR1 SGHDT and CDR2 YYEEEE come from the germline V gene.